This TCR beta chain is from a study of human T cells and chemical hapten exposure. Study-level information: Cases of alopecia areata, totalis or universalis occurred in a predominantly female patient group.

This clonotype was seen repeatedly, ten times or more. Antigen: not known. MiXCR, run by TCRdb on the RACE reads, gives a single entry per CDR3 protein. The repertoire holds 360,000 or so distinct CDR3 sequences, with just under 6.5% as singletons. Time point: patch test 2, 6 weeks after DPC sensitization. Documented treatment: therapeutic diphenylcyclopropenone sensitization with weekly scalp DPC. Study outcomes and limitations: Expanded TCR counts at PT1 went up together with patch test score, a positive correlation. While controls formed fewer of them, expanded TCRs formed significantly more large CDR3 similarity clusters. DPC sensitization produced no change in TCRs with frequency above 1 in 1000.

This CDR3 comprises 14 residues. The germline V gene has CDR1 ENHRY and CDR2 SYGVKD. J was trimmed by 7 bases and V by 6 bases; bases with no gene match: 6. This specimen consisted of whole blood, obtained in connection with sensitization to the hapten diphenylcyclopropenone (DPC). This TCR was sampled from a woman aged 18-29 years with alopecia areata. Some clones in this sample may be carry-over from other donors' samples. The chain carries TRBV10-3 and TRBJ2-1; 10 bases fit TRBD2. CDR3 DNA: TGTGCCATCAGGGACAGCGGGGGGGCAAATGAGCAGTTCTTC. It specifies CAIRDSGGANEQFF.